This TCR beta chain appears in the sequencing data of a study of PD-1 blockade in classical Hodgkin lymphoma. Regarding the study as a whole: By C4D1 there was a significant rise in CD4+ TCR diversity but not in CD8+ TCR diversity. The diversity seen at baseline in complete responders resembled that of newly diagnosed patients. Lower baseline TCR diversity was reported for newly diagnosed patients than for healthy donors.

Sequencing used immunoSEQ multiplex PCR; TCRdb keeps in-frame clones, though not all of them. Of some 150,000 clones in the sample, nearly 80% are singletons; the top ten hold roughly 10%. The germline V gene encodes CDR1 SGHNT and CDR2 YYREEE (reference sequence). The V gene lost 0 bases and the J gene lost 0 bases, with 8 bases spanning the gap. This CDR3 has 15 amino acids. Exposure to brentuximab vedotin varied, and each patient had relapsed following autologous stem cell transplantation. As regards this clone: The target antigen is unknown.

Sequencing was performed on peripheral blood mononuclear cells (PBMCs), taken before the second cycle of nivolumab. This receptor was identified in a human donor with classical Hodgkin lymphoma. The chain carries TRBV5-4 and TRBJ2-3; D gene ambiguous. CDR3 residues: CASSLGQTSTDTQYF. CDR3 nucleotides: TGTGCCAGCAGCTTGGGGCAGACTAGCACAGATACGCAGTATTTT.